This T cell receptor (beta chain) originates from a study of T cell responses to AZD1222 COVID-19 vaccine. V lost 6 bases and J lost 0; bases outside the gene matches: 4. The CDR3 is made up of 14 amino acids. CDR1 is KGHSH, CDR2 LQKENI, per germline. For this clone: The same CDR3 arises from other DNA sequences in this sample as well.

The data were produced by immunoSEQ multiplex PCR, yet TCRdb's version contains in-frame clones alone and is incomplete. The table records 70,000 to 80,000 clones, about three quarters of them present only once. This sequence originates from an adult who received the AZD1222 COVID-19 vaccine. The chain employs TRBV18 and TRBJ1-1; 7 nucleotides line up with TRBD1. Specimen: peripheral blood, collected 28 days after the second AZD1222 dose. The CDR3 DNA is TGTGCCAGCTCCCCGGGACAGATGAACACTGAAGCTTTCTTT. It encodes CASSPGQMNTEAFF.